This entry features one T cell receptor (beta chain) sequence. This sample was included in a study of T-cell memory formation after mild COVID-19. The CDR3 runs to 12 residues. Germline V CDR1 and CDR2: LGHDT, YNNKEL (reference sequence). Trimming took 2 bases from V and 6 from J, leaving 6 bases between them. A 5'RACE reaction primed in the constant segment made cDNA libraries of TCR alpha and TCR beta, and these carried sample barcodes and UMIs. TCRdb redid the calling of the 5' RACE reads with MiXCR, one entry per CDR3 protein. The sample contains around 340,000 distinct CDR3 sequences, roughly 13% of which appear only once.

The TCR was taken from a young man who had mild COVID-19 (a few samples of this study predate the infection). Cell type and time point are not known. This chain uses TRBV3-1 with TRBJ2-3; possibly TRBD1 for D (6 bases). Sequences were obtained from PBMCs or a T cell subset sorted from them (not recorded which). In nucleotides, the CDR3 is TGTGCCAGCAGCCAAACAGGGGATACGCAGTATTTT. Translating gives CASSQTGDTQYF.